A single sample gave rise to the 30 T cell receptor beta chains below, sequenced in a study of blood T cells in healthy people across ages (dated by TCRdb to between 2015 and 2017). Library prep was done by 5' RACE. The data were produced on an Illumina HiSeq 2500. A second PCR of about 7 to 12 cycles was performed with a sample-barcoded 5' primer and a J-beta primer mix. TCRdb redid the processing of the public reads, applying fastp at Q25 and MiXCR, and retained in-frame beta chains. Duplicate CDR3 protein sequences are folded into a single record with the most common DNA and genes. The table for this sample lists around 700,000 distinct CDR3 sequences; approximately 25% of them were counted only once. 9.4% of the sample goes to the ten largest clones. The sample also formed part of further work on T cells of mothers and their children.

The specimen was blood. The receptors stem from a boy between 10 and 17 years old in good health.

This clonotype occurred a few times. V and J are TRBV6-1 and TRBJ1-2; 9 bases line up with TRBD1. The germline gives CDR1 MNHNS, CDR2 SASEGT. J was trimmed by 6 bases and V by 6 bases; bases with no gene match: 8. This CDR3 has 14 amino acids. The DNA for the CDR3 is TGTGCCAGCAGGCTCACAGGGGGCGCCAATGGCTACACCTTC. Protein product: CASRLTGGANGYTF.

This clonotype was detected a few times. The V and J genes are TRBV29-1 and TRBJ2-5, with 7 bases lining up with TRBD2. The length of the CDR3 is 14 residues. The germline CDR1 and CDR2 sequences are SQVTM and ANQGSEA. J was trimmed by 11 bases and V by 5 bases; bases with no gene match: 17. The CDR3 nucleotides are TGCAGCGTTCCCGGGCTAGCGGAAATGGGGGAGCAGTACTTC. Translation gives CSVPGLAEMGEQYF. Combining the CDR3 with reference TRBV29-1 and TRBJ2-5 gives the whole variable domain SAVISQKPSRDICQRGTSLTIQCQVDSQVTMMFWYRQQPGQSLTLIATANQGSEATYESGFVIDKFPISRPNLTFSTLTVSNMSPEDSSIYLCSVPGLAEMGEQYFGPGTRLLVL.

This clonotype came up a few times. CDR3 nucleotide sequence: TGTGCCAGCAGTTTACTTGCAGGAACTTACGGCTACACCTTC. It is translated as CASSLLAGTYGYTF. The chain joins TRBV27 to TRBJ1-2, with unresolved D. V was shortened by 2 bases and J by 8 bases, with 15 bases between the two germline ends. CDR1 and CDR2 from the germline V gene are MNHEY and SMNVEV (reference sequence). The CDR3 is 14 residues long.

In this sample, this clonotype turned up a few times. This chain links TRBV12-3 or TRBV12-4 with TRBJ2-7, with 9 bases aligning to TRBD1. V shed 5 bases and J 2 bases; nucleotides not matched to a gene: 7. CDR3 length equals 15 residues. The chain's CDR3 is CASSQTGGGPYEQYF. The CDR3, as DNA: TGTGCCAGCAGTCAAACAGGGGGCGGTCCCTACGAGCAGTACTTC.

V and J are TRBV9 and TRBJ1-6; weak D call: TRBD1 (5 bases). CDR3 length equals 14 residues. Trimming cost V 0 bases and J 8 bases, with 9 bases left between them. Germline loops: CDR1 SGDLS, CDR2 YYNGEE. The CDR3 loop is CASSVGAGDSPLHF. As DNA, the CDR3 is TGTGCCAGCAGCGTAGGGGCGGGGGATTCACCCCTCCACTTT.

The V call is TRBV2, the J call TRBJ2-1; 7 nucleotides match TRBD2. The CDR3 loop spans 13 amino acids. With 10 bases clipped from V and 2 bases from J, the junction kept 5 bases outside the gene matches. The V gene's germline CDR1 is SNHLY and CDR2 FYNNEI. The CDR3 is CATKRDPYNEQFF. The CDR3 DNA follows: TGTGCCACCAAGCGGGATCCCTACAATGAGCAGTTCTTC.

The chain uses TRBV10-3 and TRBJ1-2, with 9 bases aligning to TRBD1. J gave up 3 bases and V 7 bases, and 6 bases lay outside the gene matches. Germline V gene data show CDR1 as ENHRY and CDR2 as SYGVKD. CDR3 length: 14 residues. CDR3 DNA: TGTGCCATCATGAAACAGGGGGCCGACTATGGCTACACCTTC. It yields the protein CAIMKQGADYGYTF.

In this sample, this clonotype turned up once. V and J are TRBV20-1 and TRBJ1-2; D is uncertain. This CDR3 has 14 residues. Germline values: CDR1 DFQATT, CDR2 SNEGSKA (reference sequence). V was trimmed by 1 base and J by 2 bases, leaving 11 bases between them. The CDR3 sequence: CSARGLPGNYGYTF. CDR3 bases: TGCAGTGCTAGAGGTCTACCGGGGAACTATGGCTACACCTTC.

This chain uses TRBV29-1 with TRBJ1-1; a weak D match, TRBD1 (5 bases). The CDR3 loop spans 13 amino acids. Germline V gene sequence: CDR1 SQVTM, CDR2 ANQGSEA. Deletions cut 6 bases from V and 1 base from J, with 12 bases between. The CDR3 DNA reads TGCAGCGTCGACATTACAGGGAACACTGAAGCTTTCTTT. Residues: CSVDITGNTEAFF.

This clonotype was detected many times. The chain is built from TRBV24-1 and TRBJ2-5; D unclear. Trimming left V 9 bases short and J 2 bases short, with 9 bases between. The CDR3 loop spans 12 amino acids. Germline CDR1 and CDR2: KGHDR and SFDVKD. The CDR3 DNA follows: TGTGCCACCGCACAGTTTCAAGAGACCCAGTACTTC. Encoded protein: CATAQFQETQYF.

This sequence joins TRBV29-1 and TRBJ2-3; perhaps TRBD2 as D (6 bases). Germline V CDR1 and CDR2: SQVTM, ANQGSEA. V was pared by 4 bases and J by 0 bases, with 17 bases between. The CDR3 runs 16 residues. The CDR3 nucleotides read TGCAGCGTTGTTGGCCTAGCGCATACTAGCACAGATACGCAGTATTTT. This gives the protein CSVVGLAHTSTDTQYF.

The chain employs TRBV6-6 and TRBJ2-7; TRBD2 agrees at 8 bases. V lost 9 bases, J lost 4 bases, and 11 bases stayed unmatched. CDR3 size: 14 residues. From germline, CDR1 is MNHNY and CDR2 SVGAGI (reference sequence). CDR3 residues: CASVESGGWYEQYF. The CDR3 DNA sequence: TGTGCCAGTGTTGAAAGCGGGGGCTGGTACGAGCAGTACTTC.

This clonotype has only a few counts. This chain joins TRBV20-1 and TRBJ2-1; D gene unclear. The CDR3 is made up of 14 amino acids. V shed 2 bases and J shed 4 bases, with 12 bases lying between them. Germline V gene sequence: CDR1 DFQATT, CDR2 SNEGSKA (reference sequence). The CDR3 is CSARFRSAYNEQFF. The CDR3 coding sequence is TGCAGTGCTAGATTTCGAAGCGCTTACAATGAGCAGTTCTTC.

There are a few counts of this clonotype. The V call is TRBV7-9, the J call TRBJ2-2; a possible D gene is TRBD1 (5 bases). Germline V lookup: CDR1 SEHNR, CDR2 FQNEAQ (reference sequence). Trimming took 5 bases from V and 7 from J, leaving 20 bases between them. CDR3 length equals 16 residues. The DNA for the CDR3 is TGTGCCAGCAGCCCGAACCAGGGTGAAGGGGTCGGGGAGCTGTTTTTT. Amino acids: CASSPNQGEGVGELFF.

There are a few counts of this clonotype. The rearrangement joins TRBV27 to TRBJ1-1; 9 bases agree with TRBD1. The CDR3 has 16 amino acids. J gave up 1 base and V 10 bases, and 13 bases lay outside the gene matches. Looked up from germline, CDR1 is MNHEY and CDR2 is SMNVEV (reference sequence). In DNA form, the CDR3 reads TGTGCCACCAACCCACAGGGGGCACCTACGAACACTGAAGCTTTCTTT. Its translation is CATNPQGAPTNTEAFF.

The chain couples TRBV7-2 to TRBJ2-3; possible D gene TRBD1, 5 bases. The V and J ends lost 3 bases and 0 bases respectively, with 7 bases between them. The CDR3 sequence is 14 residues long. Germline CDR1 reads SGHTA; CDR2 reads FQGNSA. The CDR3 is CASSFQGSTDTQYF. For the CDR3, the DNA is TGTGCCAGCAGCTTCCAGGGTAGCACAGATACGCAGTATTTT.

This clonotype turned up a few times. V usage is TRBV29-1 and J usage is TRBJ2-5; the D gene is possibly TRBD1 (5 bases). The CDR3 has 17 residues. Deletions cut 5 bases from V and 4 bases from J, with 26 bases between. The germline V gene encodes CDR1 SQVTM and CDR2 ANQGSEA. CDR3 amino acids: CSVRKGSAQQRGETQYF. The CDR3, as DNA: TGCAGCGTTCGAAAAGGGTCGGCACAACAAAGGGGAGAGACCCAGTACTTC.

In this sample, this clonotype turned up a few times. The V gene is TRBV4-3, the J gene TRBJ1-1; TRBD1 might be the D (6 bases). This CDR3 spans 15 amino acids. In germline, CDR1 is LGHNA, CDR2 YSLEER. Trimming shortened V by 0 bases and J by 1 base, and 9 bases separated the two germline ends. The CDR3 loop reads CASSQDWGQNTEAFF. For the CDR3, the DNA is TGCGCCAGCAGCCAAGACTGGGGGCAGAACACTGAAGCTTTCTTT.

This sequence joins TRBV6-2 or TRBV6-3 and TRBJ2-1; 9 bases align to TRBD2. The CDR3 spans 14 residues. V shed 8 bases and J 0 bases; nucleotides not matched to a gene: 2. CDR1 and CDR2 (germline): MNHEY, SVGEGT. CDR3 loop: CASQAGGSYNEQFF. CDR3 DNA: TGTGCCAGCCAAGCGGGAGGCTCCTACAATGAGCAGTTCTTC.

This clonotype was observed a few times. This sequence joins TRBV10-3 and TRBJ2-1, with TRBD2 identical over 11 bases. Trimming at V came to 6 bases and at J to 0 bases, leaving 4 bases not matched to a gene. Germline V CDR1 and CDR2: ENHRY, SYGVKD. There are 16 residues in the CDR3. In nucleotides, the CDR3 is TGTGCCATCAGGGGGACTAGCGGAATCTCCTACAATGAGCAGTTCTTC. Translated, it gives CAIRGTSGISYNEQFF.

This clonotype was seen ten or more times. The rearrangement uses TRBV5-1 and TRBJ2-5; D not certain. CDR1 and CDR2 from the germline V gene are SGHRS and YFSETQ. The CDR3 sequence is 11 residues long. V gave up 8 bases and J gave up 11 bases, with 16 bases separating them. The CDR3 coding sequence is TGCGCCAGGGCCTCTTCGGACGATCAGTACTTC. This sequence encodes CARASSDDQYF. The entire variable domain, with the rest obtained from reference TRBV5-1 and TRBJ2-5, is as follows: KAGVTQTPRYLIKTRGQQVTLSCSPISGHRSVSWYQQTPGQGLQFLFEYFSETQRNKGNFPGRFSGRQFSNSRSEMNVSTLELGDSALYLCARASSDDQYFGPGTRLLVL.

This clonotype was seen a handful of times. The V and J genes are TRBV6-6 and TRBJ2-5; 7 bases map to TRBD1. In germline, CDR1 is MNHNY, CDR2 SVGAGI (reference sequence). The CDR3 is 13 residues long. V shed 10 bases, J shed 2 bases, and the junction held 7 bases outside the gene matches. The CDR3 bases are TGTGCCACCCAGGGGGACACACAAGAGACCCAGTACTTC. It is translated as CATQGDTQETQYF.

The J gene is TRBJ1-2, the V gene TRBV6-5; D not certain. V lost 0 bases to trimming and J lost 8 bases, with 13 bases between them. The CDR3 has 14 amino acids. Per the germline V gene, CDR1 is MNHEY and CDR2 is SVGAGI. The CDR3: CASSYSREDDGYTF. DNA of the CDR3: TGTGCCAGCAGTTACTCGAGGGAAGATGACGGCTACACCTTC.

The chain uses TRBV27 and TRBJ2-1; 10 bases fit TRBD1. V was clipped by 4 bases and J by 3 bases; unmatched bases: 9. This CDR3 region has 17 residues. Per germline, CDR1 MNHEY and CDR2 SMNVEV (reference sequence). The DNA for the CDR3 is TGTGCCAGCAGTTCTCAGCCCGACAGGGGGCTCTACAATGAGCAGTTCTTC. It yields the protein CASSSQPDRGLYNEQFF.

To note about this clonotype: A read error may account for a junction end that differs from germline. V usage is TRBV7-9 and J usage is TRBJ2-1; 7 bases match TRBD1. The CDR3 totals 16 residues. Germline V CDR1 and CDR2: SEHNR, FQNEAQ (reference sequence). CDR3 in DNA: TGTGCCAGCAGCTCCGGTACAGGGGAATCCAACAATGAGCAGTCCTTC. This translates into CASSSGTGESNNEQSF.

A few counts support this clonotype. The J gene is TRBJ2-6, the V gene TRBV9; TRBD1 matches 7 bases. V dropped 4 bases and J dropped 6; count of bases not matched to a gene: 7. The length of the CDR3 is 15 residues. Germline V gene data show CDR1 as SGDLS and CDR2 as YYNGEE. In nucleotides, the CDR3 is TGTGCCAGCAGCAAGTCTGGACAGGAGGCCAACGTCCTGACTTTC. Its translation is CASSKSGQEANVLTF. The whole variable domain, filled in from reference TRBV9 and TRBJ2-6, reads DSGVTQTPKHLITATGQRVTLRCSPRSGDLSVYWYQQSLDQGLQFLIQYYNGEERAKGNILERFSAQQFPDLHSELNLSSLELGDSALYFCASSKSGQEANVLTFGAGSRLTVL.

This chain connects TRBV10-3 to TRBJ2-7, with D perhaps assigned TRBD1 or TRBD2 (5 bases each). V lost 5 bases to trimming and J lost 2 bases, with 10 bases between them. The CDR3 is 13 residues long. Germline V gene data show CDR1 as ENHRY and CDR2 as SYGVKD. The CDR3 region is CAISRDPTYEQYF. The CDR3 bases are TGTGCCATCAGTCGGGACCCTACCTACGAGCAGTACTTC.

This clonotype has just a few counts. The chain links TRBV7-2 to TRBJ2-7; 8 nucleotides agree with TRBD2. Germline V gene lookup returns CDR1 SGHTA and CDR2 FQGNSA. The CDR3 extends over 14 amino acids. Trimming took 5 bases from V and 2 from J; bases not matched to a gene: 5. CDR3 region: CASSPSGYAYEQYF. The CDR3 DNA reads TGTGCCAGCAGCCCTAGCGGGTACGCCTACGAGCAGTACTTC.

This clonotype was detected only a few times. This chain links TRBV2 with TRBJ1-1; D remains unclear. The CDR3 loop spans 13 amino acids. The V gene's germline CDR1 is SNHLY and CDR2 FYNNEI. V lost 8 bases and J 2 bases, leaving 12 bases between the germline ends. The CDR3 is CASLRAPNTEAFF. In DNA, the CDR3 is TGTGCCAGCCTGAGGGCCCCAAACACTGAAGCTTTCTTT.

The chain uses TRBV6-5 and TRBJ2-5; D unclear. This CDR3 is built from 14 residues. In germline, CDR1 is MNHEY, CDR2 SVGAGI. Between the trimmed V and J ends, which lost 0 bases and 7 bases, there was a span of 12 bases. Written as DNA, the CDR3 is TGTGCCAGCAGTTACTCGAAGGCTTCTCGGACCCAGTACTTC. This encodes CASSYSKASRTQYF.